Listed here are 19 T cell receptor beta chains from one sample, sequenced in a study of blood T cell repertoires in COVID-19. The protocol was immunoSEQ multiplex PCR, while the TCRdb copy is restricted to in-frame clones and leaves out a portion. The sample includes approximately 270,000 clones, around 88% of them seen just once. Sequencing used peripheral blood. These receptors all stem from an elderly man with acute or convalescent COVID-19.

Turning to this clone: The same CDR3 is also encoded by other DNA sequences in this sample. CDR3 residues: CASRGQGRNQPQHF. The CDR3 coding sequence is TGTGCCAGCAGAGGACAGGGACGGAATCAGCCCCAGCATTTT. V is TRBV2 and J is TRBJ1-5; 8 positions match TRBD1. V gave up 6 bases and J gave up 4 bases; unmatched junction bases: 5. The germline CDR1 and CDR2 sequences are SNHLY and FYNNEI. The CDR3 totals 14 residues.

This rearrangement joins TRBV10-1 to TRBJ1-5, with a weak D call TRBD1 (6 bases). V was cut by 5 bases and J by 0 bases, with 23 bases left in between. The CDR3 length is 19 residues. Germline lookup yields CDR1 WNHNN and CDR2 SYGVQD (reference sequence). The CDR3 region has the DNA TGCGCCAGCAGTCTACCCCCTTTGGGGCAGGGGACTAGCAATCAGCCCCAGCATTTT. Its protein product is CASSLPPLGQGTSNQPQHF.

V is TRBV5-6 and J is TRBJ1-5; D remains ambiguous. This CDR3 has 13 amino acids. V lost 4 bases, J lost 6 bases, and 11 bases lay in between. Germline-derived CDR1 and CDR2 are SGHDT and YYEEEE. CDR3 in DNA: TGTGCCAGCAGCCTAACGTATTCTCAGCCCCAGCATTTT. It specifies CASSLTYSQPQHF. The full variable domain, with the rest looked up from reference TRBV5-6 and TRBJ1-5, is DAGVTQSPTHLIKTRGQQVTLRCSPKSGHDTVSWYQQALGQGPQFIFQYYEEEERQRGNFPDRFSGHQFPNYSSELNVNALLLGDSALYLCASSLTYSQPQHFGDGTRLSIL.

The chain has TRBV7-8 and TRBJ2-2; TRBD2 agrees at 10 bases. CDR3 length: 19 residues. The germline CDR1 and CDR2 sequences are SGHVS and FQNEAQ. Trimming at V came to 5 bases and at J to 7 bases, leaving 19 bases not matched to a gene. CDR3 region: CASSTPGLANKRRGGELFF. DNA for the CDR3: TGTGCCAGCAGCACGCCGGGACTAGCGAACAAAAGAAGGGGCGGGGAGCTGTTTTTT.

The chain links TRBV5-1 to TRBJ2-3; 7 bases agree with TRBD1. The trim removed 4 bases at V and 12 bases at J, leaving 11 bases unmatched. The CDR3 runs to 13 residues. CDR1 is SGHRS and CDR2 is YFSETQ in the germline V gene. CDR3 residues: CASSPTGTAFQYF. The DNA for the CDR3 is TGCGCCAGCAGCCCCACCGGGACAGCGTTTCAGTATTTT.

The chain has TRBV6-5 and TRBJ2-5; 9 bases are shared with TRBD1. Germline values: CDR1 MNHEY, CDR2 SVGAGI. The CDR3 spans 15 residues. With 2 bases clipped from V and 5 bases from J, the junction kept 6 bases outside the gene matches. CDR3 nucleotides: TGTGCCAGCAGTTACCCGGACAGGGGAGGGGAGACCCAGTACTTC. It specifies CASSYPDRGGETQYF.

The rearrangement links TRBV5-5 to TRBJ2-2; TRBD2 is a possible D gene (5 bases). The germline V gene has CDR1 SGHKS and CDR2 YYEKEE (reference sequence). This CDR3 spans 15 amino acids. V lost 7 bases and J 3 bases, leaving 16 bases between the germline ends. CDR3 amino acids: CASSGLKRDTGELFF. CDR3 nucleotides: TGTGCCAGCTCCGGACTTAAGAGAGACACCGGGGAGCTGTTTTTT.

V is TRBV5-4 and J is TRBJ2-6; 8 nucleotides agree with TRBD1. Germline lookup yields CDR1 SGHNT and CDR2 YYREEE (reference sequence). The CDR3 loop spans 18 amino acids. J gave up 0 bases and V 7 bases, and 12 bases lay outside the gene matches. In DNA, the CDR3 is TGTGCCAGCGGGACACGACAGGGGCCCCCCTCTGGGGCCAACGTCCTGACTTTC. Translation: CASGTRQGPPSGANVLTF.

The gene calls are TRBV6-2 or TRBV6-3 and TRBJ1-1; 8 nucleotides align to TRBD1. The V segment lost 7 bases and the J segment 4 bases; nucleotides outside the gene matches: 11. The germline V gene has CDR1 MNHEY and CDR2 SVGEGT. The CDR3 is 15 residues long. DNA for the CDR3: TGTGCCAGCAACCCCGCAGGGGGCAGGTTCACTGAAGCTTTCTTT. Translating it yields CASNPAGGRFTEAFF.

The chain recombines TRBV6-5 with TRBJ1-2; 8 positions agree with TRBD1. CDR1 is MNHEY and CDR2 is SVGAGI in the germline V gene. V lost 7 bases, J lost 7 bases, and 14 bases stayed unmatched. The CDR3 runs 15 residues. This CDR3 reads CASTDPWTGNGGYTF. CDR3 sequence (DNA): TGTGCCAGCACCGACCCCTGGACAGGGAATGGTGGCTACACCTTC.

V usage is TRBV3-1 (or the pseudogene TRBV3-2) and J usage is TRBJ2-7; the match to TRBD2 covers 7 bases. The CDR3 runs to 14 residues. CDR1 and CDR2 from the germline V gene are LGHDT and YNNKEL (reference sequence). Trimming took 4 bases from V and 6 from J; bases not matched to a gene: 9. CDR3 DNA sequence: TGTGCCAGCAGCCTTGGACTAGATTCGGGCGAGCAGTACTTC. Amino acid sequence: CASSLGLDSGEQYF.

CDR3 in amino acids: CASALTGGRETQYF. CDR3 in DNA: TGTGCCAGCGCGCTTACAGGGGGGCGAGAGACCCAGTACTTC. V and J are TRBV19 and TRBJ2-5, with 8 positions matching TRBD1. Germline V lookup: CDR1 LNHDA, CDR2 SQIVND (reference sequence). V dropped 9 bases and J dropped 4; count of bases not matched to a gene: 10. CDR3 size: 14 residues.

CDR3 coding DNA: TGCGCCAGCAGCATAGGCACCGGGACTAGCGGGACGACCAAAGAGACCCAGTACTTC. Encoded protein: CASSIGTGTSGTTKETQYF. The genes are TRBV5-1 and TRBJ2-5, with TRBD2 matching 13 bases. J lost 3 bases, V lost 4 bases, and 15 bases had no gene match. The V gene's germline CDR1 is SGHRS and CDR2 YFSETQ. There are 19 residues in the CDR3.

The chain recombines TRBV5-1 with TRBJ2-1; 9 bases are a match to TRBD2. The CDR3 is made up of 15 amino acids. The ends lost 0 bases at V and 6 bases at J; junction bases unmatched: 4. Germline V gives CDR1 SGHRS, CDR2 YFSETQ. The CDR3 reads CASSLAAGGPNEQFF. The CDR3 region has the DNA TGCGCCAGCAGCTTGGCGGCGGGGGGGCCCAATGAGCAGTTCTTC.

The CDR3, as DNA: TGTGCCAGCAGTGATCGGTTGGACAGGAGCACTGAAGCTTTCTTT. Amino acids: CASSDRLDRSTEAFF. The chain uses TRBV6-1 and TRBJ1-1; 7 bases align to TRBD1. Germline V lookup: CDR1 MNHNS, CDR2 SASEGT. This CDR3 spans 15 amino acids. J was trimmed by 4 bases and V by 3 bases; bases with no gene match: 8.

The chain recombines TRBV3-1 (or the pseudogene TRBV3-2) with TRBJ1-1, with D perhaps matching TRBD1 (5 bases). The CDR3 runs 14 residues. Germline-derived CDR1 and CDR2 are LGHDT and YNNKEL (reference sequence). V lost 4 bases to trimming and J lost 0 bases, with 9 bases between them. CDR3 bases: TGTGCCAGCAGCCCTGGAGGGGTGAACACTGAAGCTTTCTTT. Amino acids: CASSPGGVNTEAFF.

The V and J genes are TRBV7-6 and TRBJ2-7; TRBD1 matches 11 bases. Germline V gene sequence: CDR1 SGHVS, CDR2 FNYEAQ. CDR3 length: 15 amino acids. Trimming at V came to 4 bases and at J to 6 bases, leaving 8 bases not matched to a gene. The CDR3, as DNA: TGTGCCAGCAGCTCGGACAGGGGGCGCCGCCGCGAGCAGTACTTC. Its translation is CASSSDRGRRREQYF. Complete variable domain (other parts from reference TRBV7-6 and TRBJ2-7): GAGVSQSPRYKVTKRGQDVALRCDPISGHVSLYWYRQALGQGPEFLTYFNYEAQQDKSGLPNDRFSAERPEGSISTLTIQRTEQRDSAMYRCASSSDRGRRREQYFGPGTRLTVT.

The V gene is TRBV28, the J gene TRBJ1-1; 8 bases are shared with TRBD1. With 6 bases clipped from V and 1 base from J, the junction kept 4 bases outside the gene matches. The germline V gene has CDR1 MDHEN and CDR2 SYDVKM. The length of the CDR3 is 14 residues. CDR3 in DNA: TGTGCCAGCAGACAGACAGGGGAGAACACTGAAGCTTTCTTT. Its translation: CASRQTGENTEAFF.

J is TRBJ1-4 and V is TRBV7-6; 9 positions agree with TRBD1. The CDR3 contains 14 residues. V shed 6 bases and J 5 bases; nucleotides not matched to a gene: 4. Germline CDR1 and CDR2: SGHVS and FNYEAQ. CDR3 coding DNA: TGTGCCAGCAGTTCCGGGACAGGGAATGAAAAACTGTTTTTT. Amino acid sequence: CASSSGTGNEKLFF.